This is a list of T cell receptor beta chains from one sample in a study of T cells in Graves' hyperthyroidism and ophthalmopathy. TCRdb called the multiplex PCR reads again in MiXCR, with one record for every CDR3 protein. The table includes 600,000 to 750,000 distinct CDR3 sequences, roughly 17% detected once. Sequenced sample: blood. Source of these receptors: a man in his forties or fifties with Graves' hyperthyroidism. Each CDR3 is given with its conserved first and last residue. D genes are given only for firm matches. Expanded clones get a size class; other rows say once, few or many, or leave the size out.

d_gene	v_gene	abundance	j_gene	CDR3aa	CDR3nt
-	TRBV10-1	-	TRBJ2-7	CASSEFMSEQYF	TGCGCCAGCAGTGAGTTCATGAGCGAGCAGTACTTC
-	TRBV27	many	TRBJ2-3	CASSFRGGPSTDTQYF	TGTGCCAGCAGTTTTCGGGGCGGACCTAGCACAGATACGCAGTATTTT
-	TRBV28	few	TRBJ2-5	CASSYTSSSWYF	TGTGCCAGCAGTTACACTTCCAGTTCATGGTACTTC
TRBD2	TRBV3-1	many	TRBJ2-7	CASSQVEREDHEQYF	TGTGCCAGCAGCCAAGTAGAGCGGGAGGACCACGAGCAGTACTTC
-	TRBV30	few	TRBJ1-3	CAWSKESSGNTIYF	TGTGCCTGGAGTAAGGAAAGCTCTGGAAACACCATATATTTT
-	TRBV28	many	TRBJ1-1	CASSLAPGETFF	TGTGCCAGCAGTTTAGCCCCAGGGGAAACTTTCTTT
TRBD1	TRBV19	many	TRBJ2-1	CASIEGAGHEQFF	TGTGCCAGTATCGAGGGGGCAGGCCATGAGCAGTTCTTC
-	TRBV11-2	-	TRBJ2-7	CASSLLYSSYEQYF	TGTGCCAGCAGCTTGCTATACTCCTCCTACGAGCAGTACTTC
-	TRBV28	many	TRBJ2-3	CASSTYRISSTDTQYF	TGTGCCAGCAGTACCTACAGGATCTCTAGCACAGATACGCAGTATTTT
-	TRBV2	many	TRBJ1-1	CASSDRGVMNTEAFF	TGTGCCAGCAGTGATAGGGGGGTCATGAACACTGAAGCTTTCTTT
-	TRBV18	few	TRBJ2-5	CASSPPNEETQYF	TGTGCCAGCTCACCTCCTAATGAAGAGACCCAGTACTTC
-	TRBV5-4	few	TRBJ2-1	CASSLVSGSDNEQFF	TGTGCCAGCAGCTTGGTGAGCGGGTCAGACAATGAGCAGTTCTTC
-	TRBV28	many	TRBJ2-1	CASTLRGGDNEQFF	TGTGCCAGCACCCTCCGTGGAGGGGACAATGAGCAGTTCTTC
-	TRBV9	-	TRBJ2-1	CASSVDHYEHNEQFF	TGTGCCAGCAGCGTAGACCACTACGAACACAATGAGCAGTTCTTC
-	TRBV28	many	TRBJ1-1	CASSLLWGAEAFF	TGTGCCAGCAGTTTACTGTGGGGTGCTGAAGCTTTCTTT
TRBD1	TRBV5-1	few	TRBJ1-5	CASSTGQVGQPQHF	TGCGCCAGCAGCACCGGACAGGTGGGTCAGCCCCAGCATTTT
-	TRBV19	many	TRBJ2-1	CASSITGHPTMEQFF	TGTGCCAGTAGTATTACGGGACACCCTACAATGGAGCAGTTCTTC
TRBD2	TRBV28	few	TRBJ2-1	CASSSRTSGRSEQFF	TGTGCCAGCAGTTCACGGACTAGCGGGAGATCTGAGCAGTTCTTC
-	TRBV29-1	-	TRBJ1-1	CSAYGGMNTEAFF	TGCAGCGCCTATGGGGGCATGAACACTGAAGCTTTCTTT
-	TRBV30	many	TRBJ2-7	CAWSVMDGSYEQYF	TGTGCCTGGAGTGTAATGGACGGGAGCTACGAGCAGTACTTC
TRBD1	TRBV10-3	few	TRBJ2-1	CAISDRRTGGGDEQFF	TGTGCCATCAGTGATAGGCGAACAGGGGGCGGGGATGAGCAGTTCTTC
TRBD1	TRBV18	-	TRBJ2-5	CASSPGQGTRATQYF	TGTGCCAGCTCACCCGGACAGGGGACGCGGGCGACCCAGTACTTC
TRBD1	TRBV6-5	-	TRBJ1-6	CASSYVTGGANSPLHF	TGTGCCAGCAGTTACGTAACAGGGGGCGCAAATTCACCCCTCCACTTT
TRBD1	TRBV4-2	many	TRBJ1-1	CASSHDASERGLSEAFF	TGTGCCAGCAGCCATGATGCCTCCGAGAGGGGGCTCTCTGAAGCTTTCTTT
-	TRBV29-1	many	TRBJ2-3	CSVEDSRDTQYF	TGCAGCGTTGAAGATAGTAGGGATACGCAGTATTTT
TRBD1	TRBV19	-	TRBJ1-1	CASSESSRQGEVEAFF	TGTGCCAGTAGTGAGAGTTCGCGGCAGGGGGAAGTTGAAGCTTTCTTT
-	TRBV29-1	-	TRBJ2-2	CSGHIGTGELFF	TGCAGCGGACACATAGGCACCGGGGAGCTGTTTTTT
-	TRBV7-2	-	TRBJ1-4	CASSWTSGVKLFF	TGTGCCAGCAGCTGGACCTCAGGAGTAAAACTGTTTTTT
TRBD2	TRBV20-1	few	TRBJ2-1	CSARPPSGSFDEQFF	TGCAGTGCTAGGCCGCCTAGCGGGAGTTTCGATGAGCAGTTCTTC
-	TRBV11-2	-	TRBJ1-1	CASSLVRTANTEAFF	TGTGCCAGCAGCTTAGTCAGGACAGCGAACACTGAAGCTTTCTTT
-	TRBV10-3	many	TRBJ2-1	CAITAGRTYNEQFF	TGTGCCATCACTGCGGGACGGACCTACAATGAGCAGTTCTTC
TRBD1	TRBV20-1	-	TRBJ2-7	CSARSQGARIEQYF	TGCAGTGCTAGGTCACAGGGGGCAAGGATCGAGCAGTACTTC
TRBD2	TRBV27	-	TRBJ2-1	CASVPGTSGYNEQFF	TGTGCCAGCGTTCCCGGGACTAGCGGTTACAATGAGCAGTTCTTC
TRBD1	TRBV19	few	TRBJ2-3	CASSNDRVGTDTQYF	TGTGCCAGTAGTAATGACAGGGTGGGCACAGATACGCAGTATTTT
-	TRBV7-6	few	TRBJ2-1	CASSLSMSYNEQFF	TGTGCCAGCAGCTTATCAATGTCCTACAATGAGCAGTTCTTC
TRBD2	TRBV27	-	TRBJ2-1	CASSLGLAGYNGQFF	TGTGCCAGCAGTTTAGGGCTAGCGGGGTACAATGGGCAGTTCTTC
-	TRBV2	few	TRBJ1-2	CASSYRARDSYTF	TGTGCCAGCAGCTACAGGGCGCGGGATAGCTACACCTTC
-	TRBV20-1	-	TRBJ2-1	CSAREGSNEQFF	TGCAGTGCTAGAGAGGGAAGCAATGAGCAGTTCTTC
-	TRBV5-1	-	TRBJ2-7	CASSLGVPVYEQYF	TGCGCCAGCAGCTTGGGAGTACCCGTCTACGAGCAGTACTTC
-	TRBV30	few	TRBJ2-7	CAWSGRQSYYEQYF	TGTGCCTGGAGTGGGCGACAGAGTTACTACGAGCAGTACTTC
-	TRBV27	many	TRBJ2-7	CASSLGSNYEQYF	TGTGCCAGCAGTTTAGGGTCCAACTACGAGCAGTACTTC
-	TRBV7-2	many	TRBJ2-7	CASSLAGKTYEQYF	TGTGCCAGCAGCTTAGCGGGCAAGACCTACGAGCAGTACTTC
TRBD1	TRBV10-3	many	TRBJ1-1	CAISESPGQLYTEAFF	TGTGCCATCAGTGAAAGCCCGGGACAGCTTTACACTGAAGCTTTCTTT
TRBD1	TRBV6-4	few	TRBJ1-1	CASKLTGGDPEAFF	TGTGCCAGCAAATTGACAGGGGGAGACCCTGAAGCTTTCTTT
-	TRBV27	many	TRBJ2-3	CASRAGTVITDTQYF	TGTGCCAGCAGGGCGGGGACAGTGATCACAGATACGCAGTATTTT
TRBD2	TRBV19	many	TRBJ2-7	CASSPGLAGVAEQYF	TGTGCCAGTAGTCCGGGACTAGCGGGAGTAGCCGAGCAGTACTTC
-	TRBV27	many	TRBJ1-4	CASSLGLFNEKLFF	TGTGCCAGCAGTTTAGGGCTATTTAATGAAAAACTGTTTTTT
-	TRBV19	many	TRBJ1-1	CASSIRGNTEAFF	TGTGCCAGTAGTATCAGGGGGAACACTGAAGCTTTCTTT
-	TRBV6-1	few	TRBJ1-4	CASSPLGLQNLYF	TGTGCCAGCAGTCCATTGGGCCTTCAAAACCTGTATTTT
-	TRBV5-1	-	TRBJ1-1	CASSLTALGTEAFF	TGCGCCAGCAGCTTGACCGCTTTAGGCACTGAAGCTTTCTTT
TRBD1	TRBV28	-	TRBJ1-4	CASFDTGANEKLFF	TGTGCCTCGTTTGATACAGGGGCGAATGAAAAACTGTTTTTT
-	TRBV30	few	TRBJ2-7	CAWSSGDSYEQYF	TGTGCCTGGAGTTCAGGGGACTCCTACGAGCAGTACTTC
TRBD1	TRBV28	many	TRBJ1-2	CASRTGQALDSLSNYGYTF	TGTGCCAGCAGGACGGGACAGGCGTTAGACTCTCTGTCTAACTATGGCTACACCTTC
-	TRBV20-1	few	TRBJ2-5	CSARGSGGEETQYF	TGCAGTGCTAGAGGGTCAGGGGGGGAGGAGACCCAGTACTTC
-	TRBV6-1	many	TRBJ2-5	CASSESGVQETQYF	TGTGCCAGCAGTGAATCGGGGGTCCAAGAGACCCAGTACTTC